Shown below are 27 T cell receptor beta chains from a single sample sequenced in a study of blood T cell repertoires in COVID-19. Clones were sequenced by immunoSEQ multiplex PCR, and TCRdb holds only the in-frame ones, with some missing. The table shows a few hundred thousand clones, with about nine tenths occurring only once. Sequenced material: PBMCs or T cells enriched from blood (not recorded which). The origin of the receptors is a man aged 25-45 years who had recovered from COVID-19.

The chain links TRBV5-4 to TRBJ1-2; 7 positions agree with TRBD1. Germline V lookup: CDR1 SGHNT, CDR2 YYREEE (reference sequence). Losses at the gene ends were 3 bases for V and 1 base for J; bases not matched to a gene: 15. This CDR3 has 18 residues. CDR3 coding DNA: TGTGCCAGCAGCTCCATACCAGGAGTTCGGGACAGTAACTATGGCTACACCTTC. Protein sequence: CASSSIPGVRDSNYGYTF.

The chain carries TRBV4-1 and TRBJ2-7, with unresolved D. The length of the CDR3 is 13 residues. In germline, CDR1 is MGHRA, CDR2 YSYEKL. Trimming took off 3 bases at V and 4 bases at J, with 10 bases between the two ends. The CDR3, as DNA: TGCGCCAGCAGCCAGATCCCCGGGTACGAGCAGTACTTC. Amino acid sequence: CASSQIPGYEQYF.

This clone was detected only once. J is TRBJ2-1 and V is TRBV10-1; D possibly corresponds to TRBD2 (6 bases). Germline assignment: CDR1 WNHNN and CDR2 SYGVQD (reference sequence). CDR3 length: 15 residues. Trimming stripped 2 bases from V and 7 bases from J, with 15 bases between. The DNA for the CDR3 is TGCGCCAGCAGTGAGGGGCGGGGAATAAAGAATGAGCAGTTCTTC. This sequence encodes CASSEGRGIKNEQFF.

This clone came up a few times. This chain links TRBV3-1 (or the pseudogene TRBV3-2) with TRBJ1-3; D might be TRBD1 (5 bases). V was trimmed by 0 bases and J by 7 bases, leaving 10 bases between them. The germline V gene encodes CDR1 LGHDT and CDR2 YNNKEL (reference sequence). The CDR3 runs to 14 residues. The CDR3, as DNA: TGTGCCAGCAGCCAAGATCAGGGACTCAACACCATATATTTT. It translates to CASSQDQGLNTIYF.

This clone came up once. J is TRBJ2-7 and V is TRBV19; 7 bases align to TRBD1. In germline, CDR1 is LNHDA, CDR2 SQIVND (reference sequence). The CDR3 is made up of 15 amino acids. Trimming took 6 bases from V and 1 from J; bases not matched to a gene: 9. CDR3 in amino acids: CASRITRDSSYEQYF. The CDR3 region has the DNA TGTGCCAGTAGGATCACACGGGACAGTTCCTACGAGCAGTACTTC. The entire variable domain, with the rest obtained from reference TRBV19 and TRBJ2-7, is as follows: DGGITQSPKYLFRKEGQNVTLSCEQNLNHDAMYWYRQDPGQGLRLIYYSQIVNDFQKGDIAEGYSVSREKKESFPLTVTSAQKNPTAFYLCASRITRDSSYEQYFGPGTRLTVT.

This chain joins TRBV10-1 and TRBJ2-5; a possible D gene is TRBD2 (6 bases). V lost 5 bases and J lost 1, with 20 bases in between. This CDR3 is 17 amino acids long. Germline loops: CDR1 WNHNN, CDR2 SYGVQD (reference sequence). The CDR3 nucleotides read TGCGCCAGCAGTCCGGCCCTGACTAGTGAGGCCCAAGAGACCCAGTACTTC. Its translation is CASSPALTSEAQETQYF.

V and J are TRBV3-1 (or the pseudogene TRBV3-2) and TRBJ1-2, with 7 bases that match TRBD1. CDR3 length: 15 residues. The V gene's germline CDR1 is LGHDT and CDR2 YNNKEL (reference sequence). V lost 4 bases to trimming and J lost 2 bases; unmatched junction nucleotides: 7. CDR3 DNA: TGTGCCAGCAGCCCAGGACTGACAGGGAACTATGGCTACACCTTC. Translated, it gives CASSPGLTGNYGYTF.

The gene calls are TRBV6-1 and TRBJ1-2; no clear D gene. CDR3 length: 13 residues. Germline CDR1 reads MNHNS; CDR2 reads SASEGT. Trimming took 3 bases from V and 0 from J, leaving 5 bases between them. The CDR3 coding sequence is TGTGCCAGCAGTGATGCAGCTAACTATGGCTACACCTTC. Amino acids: CASSDAANYGYTF.

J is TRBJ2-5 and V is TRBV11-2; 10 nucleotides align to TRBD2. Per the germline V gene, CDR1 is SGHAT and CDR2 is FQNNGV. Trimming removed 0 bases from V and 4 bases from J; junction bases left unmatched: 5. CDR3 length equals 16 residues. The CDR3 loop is CASSLEGAGGRETQYF. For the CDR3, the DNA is TGTGCCAGCAGCTTAGAAGGAGCGGGGGGGCGAGAGACCCAGTACTTC.

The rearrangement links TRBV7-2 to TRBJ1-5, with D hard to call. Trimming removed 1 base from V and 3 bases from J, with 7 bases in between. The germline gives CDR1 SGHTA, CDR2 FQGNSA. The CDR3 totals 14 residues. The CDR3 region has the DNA TGTGCCAGCAGCTTAGGGACTCCCAATCAGCCCCAGCATTTT. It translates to CASSLGTPNQPQHF.

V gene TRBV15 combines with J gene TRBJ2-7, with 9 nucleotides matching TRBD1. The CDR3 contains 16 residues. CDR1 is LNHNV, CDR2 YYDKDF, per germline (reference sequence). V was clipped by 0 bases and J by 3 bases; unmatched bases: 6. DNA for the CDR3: TGTGCCACCAGCAGAGATCGGACAGGGGTGGGCTACGAGCAGTACTTC. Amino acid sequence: CATSRDRTGVGYEQYF.

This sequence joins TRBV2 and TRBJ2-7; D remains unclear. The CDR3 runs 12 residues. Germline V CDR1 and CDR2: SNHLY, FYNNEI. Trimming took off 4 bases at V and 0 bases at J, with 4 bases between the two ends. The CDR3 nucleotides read TGTGCCAGCAGTGCCAGCTCCTACGAGCAGTACTTC. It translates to CASSASSYEQYF.

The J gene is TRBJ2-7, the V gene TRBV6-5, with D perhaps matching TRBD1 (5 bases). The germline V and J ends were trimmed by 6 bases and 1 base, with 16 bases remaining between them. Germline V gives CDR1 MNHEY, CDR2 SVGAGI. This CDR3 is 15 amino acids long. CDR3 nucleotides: TGTGCCAGCAGGCGCAGGGAACAAGGATCCTACGAGCAGTACTTC. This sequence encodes CASRRREQGSYEQYF.

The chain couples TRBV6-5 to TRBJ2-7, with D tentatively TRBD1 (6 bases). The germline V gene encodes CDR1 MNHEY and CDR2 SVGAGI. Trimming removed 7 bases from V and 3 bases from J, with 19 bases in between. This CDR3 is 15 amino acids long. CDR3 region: CASNGRTGNHYEQYF. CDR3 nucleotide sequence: TGTGCCAGCAACGGAAGAACAGGGAACCACTACGAGCAGTACTTC.

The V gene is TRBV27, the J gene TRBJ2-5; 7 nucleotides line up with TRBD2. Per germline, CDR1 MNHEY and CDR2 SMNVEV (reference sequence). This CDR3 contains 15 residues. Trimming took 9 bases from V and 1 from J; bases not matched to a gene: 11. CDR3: CASRPGLWVQETQYF. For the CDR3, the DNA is TGTGCCAGTCGCCCGGGACTATGGGTCCAAGAGACCCAGTACTTC.

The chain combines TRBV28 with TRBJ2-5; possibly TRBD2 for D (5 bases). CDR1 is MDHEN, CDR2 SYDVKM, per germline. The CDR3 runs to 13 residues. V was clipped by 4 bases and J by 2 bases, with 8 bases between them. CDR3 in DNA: TGTGCCAGCAGTTACCCGGGGCAAGAGACCCAGTACTTC. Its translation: CASSYPGQETQYF.

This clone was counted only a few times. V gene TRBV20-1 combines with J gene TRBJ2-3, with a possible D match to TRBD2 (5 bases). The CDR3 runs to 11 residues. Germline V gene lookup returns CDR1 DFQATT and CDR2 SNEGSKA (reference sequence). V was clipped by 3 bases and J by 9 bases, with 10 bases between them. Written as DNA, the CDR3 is TGCAGTGCTAGGGAAACTAGAACGCAGTATTTT. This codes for CSARETRTQYF.

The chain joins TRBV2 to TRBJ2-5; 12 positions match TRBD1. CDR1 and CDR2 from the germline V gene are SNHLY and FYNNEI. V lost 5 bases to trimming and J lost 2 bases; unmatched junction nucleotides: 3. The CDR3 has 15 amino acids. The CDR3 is CASSRDRGRQETQYF. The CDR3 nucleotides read TGTGCCAGCAGTAGGGACAGGGGGCGTCAAGAGACCCAGTACTTC. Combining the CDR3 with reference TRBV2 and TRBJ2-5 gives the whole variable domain EPEVTQTPSHQVTQMGQEVILRCVPISNHLYFYWYRQILGQKVEFLVSFYNNEISEKSEIFDDQFSVERPDGSNFTLKIRSTKLEDSAMYFCASSRDRGRQETQYFGPGTRLLVL.

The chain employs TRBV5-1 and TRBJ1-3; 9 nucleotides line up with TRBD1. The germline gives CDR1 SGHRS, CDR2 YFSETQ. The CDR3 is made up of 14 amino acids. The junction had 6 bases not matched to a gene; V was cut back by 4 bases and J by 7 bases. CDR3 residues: CASSQRTGDNTIYF. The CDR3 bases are TGCGCCAGCAGCCAGCGGACAGGGGACAACACCATATATTTT.

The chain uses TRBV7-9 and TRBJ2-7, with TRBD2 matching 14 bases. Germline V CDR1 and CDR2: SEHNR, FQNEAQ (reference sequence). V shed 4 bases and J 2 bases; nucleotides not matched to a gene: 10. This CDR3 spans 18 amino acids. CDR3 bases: TGTGCCAGCAGCTATCGCGGGACTAGCGGGAGCTCGGCCTACGAGCAGTACTTC. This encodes CASSYRGTSGSSAYEQYF.

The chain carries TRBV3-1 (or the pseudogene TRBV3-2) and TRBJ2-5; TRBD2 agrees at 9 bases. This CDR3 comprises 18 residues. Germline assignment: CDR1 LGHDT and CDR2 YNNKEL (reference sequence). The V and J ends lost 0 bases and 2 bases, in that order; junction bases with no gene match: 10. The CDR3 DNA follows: TGTGCCAGCAGCCAAGAGCCACCGGGACTAGCAGTACAAGAGACCCAGTACTTC. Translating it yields CASSQEPPGLAVQETQYF.

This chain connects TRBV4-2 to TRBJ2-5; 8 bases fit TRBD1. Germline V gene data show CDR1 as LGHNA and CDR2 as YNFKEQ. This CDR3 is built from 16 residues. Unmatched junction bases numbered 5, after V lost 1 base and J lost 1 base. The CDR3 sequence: CASSQVAGQVQETQYF. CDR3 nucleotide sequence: TGTGCCAGCAGCCAAGTTGCGGGACAGGTCCAAGAGACCCAGTACTTC.

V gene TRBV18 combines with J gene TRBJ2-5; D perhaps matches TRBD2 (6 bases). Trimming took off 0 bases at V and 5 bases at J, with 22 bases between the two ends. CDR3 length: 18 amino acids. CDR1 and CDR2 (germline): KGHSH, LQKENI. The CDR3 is CASSPPRSIGLRNETQYF. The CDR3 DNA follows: TGTGCCAGCTCACCACCGCGGTCTATCGGACTACGCAACGAGACCCAGTACTTC.

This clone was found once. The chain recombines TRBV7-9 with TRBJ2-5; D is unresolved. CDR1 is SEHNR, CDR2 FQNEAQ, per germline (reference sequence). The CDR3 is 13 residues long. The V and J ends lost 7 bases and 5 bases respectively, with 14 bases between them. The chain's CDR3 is CASISTAGETQYF. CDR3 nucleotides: TGTGCCAGCATATCTACGGCCGGGGAGACCCAGTACTTC.

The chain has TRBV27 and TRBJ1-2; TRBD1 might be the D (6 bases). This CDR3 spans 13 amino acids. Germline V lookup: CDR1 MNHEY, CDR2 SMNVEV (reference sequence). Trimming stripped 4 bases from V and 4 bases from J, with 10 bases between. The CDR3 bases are TGTGCCAGCAGTTCGGACAGACTCTATGGCTACACCTTC. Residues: CASSSDRLYGYTF.

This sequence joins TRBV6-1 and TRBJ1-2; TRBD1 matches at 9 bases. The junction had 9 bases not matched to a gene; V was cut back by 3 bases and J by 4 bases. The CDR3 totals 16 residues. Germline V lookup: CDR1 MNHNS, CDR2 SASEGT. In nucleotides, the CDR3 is TGTGCCAGCAGTGATACCGGGACAGGGAAGCGCTATGGCTACACCTTC. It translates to CASSDTGTGKRYGYTF.

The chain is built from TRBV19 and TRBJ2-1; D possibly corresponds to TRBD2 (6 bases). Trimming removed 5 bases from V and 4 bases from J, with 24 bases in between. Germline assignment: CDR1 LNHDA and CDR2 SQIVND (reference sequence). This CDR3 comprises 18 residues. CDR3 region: CASSQPHLLAVKYNEQFF. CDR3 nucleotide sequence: TGTGCCAGTAGTCAACCCCACCTTTTAGCGGTGAAATACAATGAGCAGTTCTTC.